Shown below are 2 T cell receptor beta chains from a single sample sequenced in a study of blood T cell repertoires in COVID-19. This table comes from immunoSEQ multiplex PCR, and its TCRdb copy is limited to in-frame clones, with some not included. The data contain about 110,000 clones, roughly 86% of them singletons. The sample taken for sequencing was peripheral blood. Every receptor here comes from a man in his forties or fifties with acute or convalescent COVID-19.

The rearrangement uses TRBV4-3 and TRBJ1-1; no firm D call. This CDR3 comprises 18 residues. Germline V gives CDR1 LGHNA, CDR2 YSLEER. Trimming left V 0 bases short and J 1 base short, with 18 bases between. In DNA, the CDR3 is TGCGCCAGCAGCCAAGATGCACCGGGCGGGGTACCGAACACTGAAGCTTTCTTT. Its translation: CASSQDAPGGVPNTEAFF.

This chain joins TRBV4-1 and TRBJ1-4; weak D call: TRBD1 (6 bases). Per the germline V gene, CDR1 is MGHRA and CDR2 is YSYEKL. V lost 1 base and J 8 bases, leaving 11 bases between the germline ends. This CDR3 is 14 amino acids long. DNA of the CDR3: TGCGCCAGCAGCCAAGGAGGGGGGGAAGAAAAACTGTTTTTT. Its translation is CASSQGGGEEKLFF.